The 12 T cell receptor beta chains reported below all come from one sample, sequenced in a study of memory CD4+ T cells and cytomegalovirus serostatus. Single viable CD3+CD4+CD8-CD45RO+ cells were sorted as the memory CD4+ T cells. Profiling relied on immunoSEQ multiplex PCR, and the TCRdb table lists in-frame clones only, not all of them. The sample shows around 44,000 clones, about three quarters of them seen only once. Sequenced material: memory CD4+ T cells from blood. Receptors originate from an adult in good health and CMV-seronegative.

The chain recombines TRBV19 with TRBJ1-1; D is undetermined. CDR3 length: 16 amino acids. The V and J ends lost 7 bases and 1 base respectively, with 19 bases between them. Germline CDR1 and CDR2: LNHDA and SQIVND (reference sequence). CDR3 loop: CASTETRRNPNTEAFF. CDR3 nucleotides: TGTGCCAGTACCGAGACACGACGAAACCCGAACACTGAAGCTTTCTTT.

The count of this clone is one. The gene calls are TRBV9 and TRBJ2-7; D might be TRBD2 (6 bases). This CDR3 comprises 18 residues. Germline V gene sequence: CDR1 SGDLS, CDR2 YYNGEE. The ends were cut back, 0 bases at V and 6 bases at J, with 25 bases in the middle. The chain's CDR3 is CASSVVACWGVSPCEQYF. In DNA form, the CDR3 reads TGTGCCAGCAGCGTAGTAGCTTGTTGGGGGGTTTCCCCCTGCGAGCAGTACTTC.

CDR3 loop: CASSLASGSYNEQFF. CDR3 coding DNA: TGTGCCAGCAGCCTCGCTAGCGGAAGCTACAATGAGCAGTTCTTC. V gene TRBV11-2 combines with J gene TRBJ2-1, with 7 bases lining up with TRBD2. V was pared by 5 bases and J by 3 bases, with 7 bases of the junction left unmatched. The CDR3 is made up of 15 amino acids. Per the germline V gene, CDR1 is SGHAT and CDR2 is FQNNGV.

This chain links TRBV5-1 with TRBJ2-5; D might be TRBD1 or TRBD2, each matching 5 bases. Looked up from germline, CDR1 is SGHRS and CDR2 is YFSETQ. The CDR3 extends over 14 amino acids. Trimming cost V 4 bases and J 5 bases, with 15 bases left between them. This chain's CDR3 is CASSIGTMGETQYF. CDR3 nucleotide sequence: TGCGCCAGCAGCATCGGGACGATGGGGGAGACCCAGTACTTC.

The CDR3 nucleotides are TGTGCCAGCTCCGAACAGGGTTCCAAAAACATTCAGTACTTC. It specifies CASSEQGSKNIQYF. The chain employs TRBV5-4 and TRBJ2-4, with D possibly matching TRBD1 (6 bases). Germline-derived CDR1 and CDR2 are SGHNT and YYREEE (reference sequence). The CDR3 covers 14 residues. Trimming removed 7 bases from V and 2 bases from J, with 13 bases in between.

This clone was seen only a few times. The rearrangement links TRBV7-2 to TRBJ1-1; no clear D. CDR3 length: 14 residues. Trimming stripped 3 bases from V and 1 base from J, with 9 bases between. Germline V CDR1 and CDR2: SGHTA, FQGNSA. CDR3 DNA: TGTGCCAGCAGCTTCGGTTCACAGAACACTGAAGCTTTCTTT. Its translation: CASSFGSQNTEAFF.

The rearrangement joins TRBV11-3 to TRBJ2-1; TRBD1 is a possible D gene (6 bases). Trimming left V 4 bases short and J 3 bases short, with 19 bases between. Germline CDR1 reads SGHNT; CDR2 reads YENEEA. This CDR3 is built from 17 residues. The CDR3 loop reads CASSSSTGLTGYNEQFF. The CDR3 DNA sequence: TGTGCCAGCAGCTCAAGTACAGGGCTGACGGGCTACAATGAGCAGTTCTTC.

V usage is TRBV19 and J usage is TRBJ2-6; D unresolved. Germline lookup yields CDR1 LNHDA and CDR2 SQIVND (reference sequence). This CDR3 contains 13 residues. V shed 5 bases and J shed 7 bases, with 9 bases lying between them. The CDR3 reads CASSSRGANVLTF. In DNA, the CDR3 is TGTGCCAGTAGTTCGAGAGGAGCCAACGTCCTGACTTTC.

The chain recombines TRBV7-2 with TRBJ2-3; D remains unclear. V was pared by 3 bases and J by 7 bases, with 11 bases between. The V gene's germline CDR1 is SGHTA and CDR2 FQGNSA. The CDR3 extends over 13 amino acids. As DNA, the CDR3 is TGTGCCAGCAGCTTCGCGTTCGGATATACGCAGTATTTT. Its translation: CASSFAFGYTQYF. Full variable domain (missing parts from reference TRBV7-2 and TRBJ2-3): GAGVSQSPSNKVTEKGKDVELRCDPISGHTALYWYRQSLGQGLEFLIYFQGNSAPDKSGLPSDRFSAERTGGSVSTLTIQRTQQEDSAVYLCASSFAFGYTQYFGPGTRLTVL.

In this sample, this clone turned up a few times. The chain combines TRBV18 with TRBJ2-2; D is unclear. CDR1 is KGHSH and CDR2 is LQKENI in the germline V gene. This CDR3 spans 14 amino acids. Trimming left V 2 bases short and J 5 bases short, with 9 bases between. CDR3 nucleotide sequence: TGTGCCAGCTCACCAATCCCCCAAACCGGGGAGCTGTTTTTT. It yields the protein CASSPIPQTGELFF.

V gene TRBV2 combines with J gene TRBJ2-1; 10 bases fit TRBD2. V gave up 6 bases and J gave up 7 bases; unmatched junction bases: 9. There are 15 residues in the CDR3. From germline, CDR1 is SNHLY and CDR2 FYNNEI. The CDR3 sequence is CASREGSSGSNEQFF. For the CDR3, the DNA is TGTGCCAGCAGGGAGGGGTCTAGCGGGAGTAATGAGCAGTTCTTC.

CDR3 nucleotides: TGTGCCAGCGCCCCTCAGACCCCGTCGGCCAAAAACATTCAGTACTTC. This sequence encodes CASAPQTPSAKNIQYF. V usage is TRBV28 and J usage is TRBJ2-4; D is undetermined. CDR1 is MDHEN and CDR2 is SYDVKM in the germline V gene. Trimming cost V 8 bases and J 1 base, with 18 bases left between them. This CDR3 is built from 16 residues.